This is a list of T cell receptor beta chains from one sample in a study of cytomegalovirus exposure and HLA in healthy donors. The repertoire was sequenced with immunoSEQ multiplex PCR; TCRdb's copy has only in-frame clones and lacks some. The sample consists of under 200,000 clones, approximately 79% of them appearing once. Sequences were obtained from PBMCs. The receptor set was obtained from a human donor in good health. Both conserved end residues are part of each CDR3. Fields, in order: D gene, J gene, V gene, clone size, CDR3 DNA, CDR3 protein. The D gene is left open where the match is weak. Size values are once, few and many counts, or a class for expanded clones, and some rows have none.

TRBD1,TRBJ2-3,TRBV5-6,-,TGTGCCAGCAGCTTGGTTGTGACAGGGGGAACAGATACGCAGTATTTT,CASSLVVTGGTDTQYF
-,TRBJ1-2,TRBV7-6,-,TGTGCCAGCAGCTTAGGGGATGGACAGCGGGAAGGCTACACCTTC,CASSLGDGQREGYTF
-,TRBJ2-1,TRBV19,-,TGTGCCGCGGGGCCAGGGTTTTTTAGTGAGCAGTTCTTC,CAAGPGFFSEQFF
-,TRBJ2-1,TRBV5-1,-,TGCGCCAGCAGCTTGGGAGATTACAATGAGCAGTTCTTC,CASSLGDYNEQFF
TRBD2,TRBJ2-1,TRBV9,-,TGTGCCAGCAGCCCTCGACTAGCGGGGGGTATATACAATGAGCAGTTCTTC,CASSPRLAGGIYNEQFF
-,TRBJ1-4,TRBV27,-,TGTGCCAGCGCGAGCGCCATAGGAGAAAAACTGTTTTTT,CASASAIGEKLFF
TRBD2,TRBJ2-1,TRBV10-2,-,TGCGCCAGCAGACCTCCAGCGGGGACGACGTCCTACAATGAGCAGTTCTTC,CASRPPAGTTSYNEQFF
-,TRBJ1-1,TRBV27,-,TGTGCCAGCAGCTTTGTCCGGGGGGACACTGAAGCTTTCTTT,CASSFVRGDTEAFF
TRBD1,TRBJ2-2,TRBV2,-,TGTGCCAGCAGAGCGGGGACAGGGGGCACCGGGGAGCTGTTTTTT,CASRAGTGGTGELFF
TRBD1,TRBJ1-6,TRBV9,-,TGTGCCAGCAGCGGACCTGGGACAGCCTCACCCCTCCACTTT,CASSGPGTASPLHF
-,TRBJ2-5,TRBV13,-,TGTGCCAGCGCCTTGCTAGTTCTGCAAGAGACCCAGTACTTC,CASALLVLQETQYF
-,TRBJ1-2,TRBV27,few,TGTGCCAGCAGGGGGGAGGGTTCGGGCTACACCTTC,CASRGEGSGYTF
-,TRBJ1-1,TRBV5-1,-,TGCGCCAGCAGCGACCCAACAGGGAAACCAAAAGCTTTCTTT,CASSDPTGKPKAFF
-,TRBJ2-5,TRBV6-1,-,TGTGCCAGCAGTGAAACAGACTACCGCCAAGAGACCCAGTACTTC,CASSETDYRQETQYF
-,TRBJ2-1,TRBV27,-,TGTGCCAGCAGTTTCCCCGGACAGCGCAACAATGAGCAGTTCTTC,CASSFPGQRNNEQFF
-,TRBJ2-2,TRBV9,-,TGTGCCAGCCAGGGGAGCGGGGAGCTGTTTTTT,CASQGSGELFF
TRBD1,TRBJ2-2,TRBV10-2,few,TGCGCCAGCTTCGGGGACAGAGGGACCGGGGAGCTGTTTTTT,CASFGDRGTGELFF
TRBD1,TRBJ1-1,TRBV19,-,TGTGCCAGTACTACAGGGGCCCGGAACACTGAAGCTTTCTTT,CASTTGARNTEAFF
TRBD1,TRBJ1-1,TRBV10-3,-,TGTGCCATCAGTGAGAGGGGGCTGGTAAAAGGTGAAGCTTTCTTT,CAISERGLVKGEAFF
-,TRBJ1-2,TRBV15,-,TGTGCCACCAGCGGGAACAGGGATATCTATGGCTACACCTTC,CATSGNRDIYGYTF
TRBD1,TRBJ1-1,TRBV2,-,TGTGCCAGCAGTTCGGACAGGGGGTTCACTGAAGCTTTCTTT,CASSSDRGFTEAFF
TRBD2,TRBJ2-7,TRBV4-2,-,TGTGCCAGCAGCCCTGATAGCGGGGGGACCTACGAGCAGTACTTC,CASSPDSGGTYEQYF
TRBD1,TRBJ1-2,TRBV7-2,-,TGTGCCAGCAGCCAACAGGGGCGCTACACCTTC,CASSQQGRYTF
TRBD2,TRBJ2-3,TRBV4-2,-,TGTGCCAGCAGCCAAGAAGGCGGGGGGGCCGATACGCAGTATTTT,CASSQEGGGADTQYF
TRBD1,TRBJ1-2,TRBV7-2,-,TGTGCCAGCAGGGACACGGAACCGACAGGGGTTGAAGGCTACACCTTC,CASRDTEPTGVEGYTF
-,TRBJ1-1,TRBV9,-,TGTGCCAGCAGCGTAGACCCGGTCCTAAACACTGAAGCTTTCTTT,CASSVDPVLNTEAFF
TRBD1,TRBJ1-6,TRBV10-3,-,TGTGCCATCTGTGGGACAGGAGGCTATAATTCACCCCTCCACTTT,CAICGTGGYNSPLHF
-,TRBJ2-7,TRBV5-6,-,TGTGCCAGCAGCACCTTTAGGTCAGAGGCCTACGAGCAGTACTTC,CASSTFRSEAYEQYF
TRBD2,TRBJ2-5,TRBV29-1,-,TGCAGCGTTGAGAGCGGGGGGCCGGGTAGGGAGACCCAGTACTTC,CSVESGGPGRETQYF
TRBD1,TRBJ2-3,TRBV10-3,-,TGTGCCATCAGCCGGGACAGGGCGGAGGGCACGCAGTATTTT,CAISRDRAEGTQYF
-,TRBJ1-6,TRBV6-4,-,TGTGCCAGCAGTTTAGGGCCGAGGGATTCACCCCTCCACTTT,CASSLGPRDSPLHF
TRBD1,TRBJ2-7,TRBV6-5,-,TGTGCCAGCAGTTACCCCAGGACAGGGGACTTCTACGAGCAGTACTTC,CASSYPRTGDFYEQYF
-,TRBJ2-1,TRBV2,-,TGTGCCAGCAGTCTTTGGGGGGACTACAATGAGCAGTTCTTC,CASSLWGDYNEQFF
-,TRBJ1-2,TRBV29-1,-,TGCAGCGTCCTGGACAACTTTTCCAACTATGGCTACACCTTC,CSVLDNFSNYGYTF
TRBD1,TRBJ1-2,TRBV6-4,-,TGTGCCAGCAGTGGAGGGACAGGGAGCGGCTATGGCTACACCTTC,CASSGGTGSGYGYTF
-,TRBJ1-1,TRBV27,-,TGTGCCAGCAGTCACACCGGAGTGACGGCTTTCTTT,CASSHTGVTAFF
-,TRBJ1-5,TRBV2,-,TGTGCCAGCAGTGAACGGTTTAGACAGAACAATCAGCCCCAGCATTTT,CASSERFRQNNQPQHF
TRBD2,TRBJ2-3,TRBV11-2,-,TGTGCCAGCCATCGGTCGGGGGGGGACACAGATACGCAGTATTTT,CASHRSGGDTDTQYF
TRBD1,TRBJ1-2,TRBV5-5,-,TGTGCCAGCAGCTTTAATTTTGGGACAGGGGGTAGAGGCTACACCTTC,CASSFNFGTGGRGYTF
TRBD1,TRBJ2-7,TRBV5-1,-,TGCGCCAGCAGCTCCGGACAGGGCTCCTACGAGCAGTACTTC,CASSSGQGSYEQYF
TRBD1,TRBJ2-7,TRBV9,-,TGTGCCAGCAGCGCCGGGACAGACTACGAGCAGTACTTC,CASSAGTDYEQYF
-,TRBJ2-3,TRBV7-3,-,TGTGCCAGCAGCTTCTCTAGTGCGACAGATACGCAGTATTTT,CASSFSSATDTQYF
-,TRBJ2-3,TRBV7-6,-,TGTGCCAGCAGCTTCCCTAGCGACGCAGATACGCAGTATTTT,CASSFPSDADTQYF
TRBD1,TRBJ1-4,TRBV6-7,once,TGTGCCAGCAGTAAACAGGGGGGGGGTGAAAAACTGTTTTTT,CASSKQGGGEKLFF
TRBD2,TRBJ2-5,TRBV9,-,TGTGCCAGCAGCGTAGGCCCGGGGGGAGATGAGACCCAGTACTTC,CASSVGPGGDETQYF
-,TRBJ1-5,TRBV2,few,TGTGCCAGCAGTGAACAGGGGAATCAGCCCCAGCATTTT,CASSEQGNQPQHF